This T cell receptor (beta chain) emerged from a study of T-cell memory formation after mild COVID-19. About the research overall: Most TCR clusters belonged to a single donor.

This clonotype was picked up many times. This CDR3 has 13 residues. The germline V gene has CDR1 ENHRY and CDR2 SYGVKD. Trimming at V came to 5 bases and at J to 8 bases, leaving 4 bases not matched to a gene. TCRdb reprocessed the 5' RACE reads with MiXCR, giving one entry per CDR3 protein. The sample consists of about 55,000 distinct CDR3 sequences, more than 9% of them appearing once. The sample consisted of PBMCs or a T cell subset sorted from them (not recorded which). The source is a man aged 18 to 29 who had mild COVID-19 (a few samples of this study predate the infection). Cell type and time point are not known. The chain has TRBV10-3 and TRBJ2-1; 9 bases fit TRBD2. The DNA for the CDR3 is TGTGCCATCAGTAGCGGGGGGCGGGATGAGCAGTTCTTC. Its protein product is CAISSGGRDEQFF.